Below, 27 T cell receptor beta chains from the same sample are listed, as sequenced in a study of early T cells in non-severe SARS-CoV-2 infection. A single record per CDR3 protein comes from TCRdb applying MiXCR to the 5' RACE reads. The sample has under 65,000 distinct CDR3 sequences; approximately 13% are singletons. This specimen was whole blood, taken at baseline. All receptors derive from an adult who was a healthcare worker with PCR-confirmed SARS-CoV-2 infection or an uninfected control (not recorded which).

This chain links TRBV5-1 with TRBJ2-5, with TRBD1 identical over 10 bases. The CDR3 totals 15 residues. The V segment lost 5 bases and the J segment 1 base; nucleotides outside the gene matches: 5. Germline V gene sequence: CDR1 SGHRS, CDR2 YFSETQ. The CDR3 spells CASRPWTGGQETQYF. CDR3 coding DNA: TGCGCCAGCAGACCCTGGACAGGGGGCCAAGAGACCCAGTACTTC.

This clonotype was observed a few times. V is TRBV6-6 and J is TRBJ2-4, with D unclear. The CDR3 length is 16 residues. Trimming removed 0 bases from V and 8 bases from J, with 17 bases in between. Germline V gene lookup returns CDR1 MNHNY and CDR2 SVGAGI (reference sequence). CDR3 sequence: CASSYSKLTPLHIQYF. CDR3 bases: TGTGCCAGCAGTTACTCAAAATTGACACCCCTGCACATTCAGTACTTC.

This sequence joins TRBV28 and TRBJ2-3; TRBD2 matches 14 bases. The germline V gene has CDR1 MDHEN and CDR2 SYDVKM. The CDR3 has 18 amino acids. The V gene end was trimmed by 3 bases and the J gene end by 0 bases; junction bases not matched to a gene: 5. The CDR3 loop reads CASSFGTSGGLSTDTQYF. In DNA, the CDR3 is TGTGCCAGCAGTTTCGGGACTAGCGGGGGACTTAGCACAGATACGCAGTATTTT.

This clonotype was seen a handful of times. The chain employs TRBV7-2 and TRBJ2-5; the D is unclear. The CDR3 extends over 16 amino acids. Per the germline V gene, CDR1 is SGHTA and CDR2 is FQGNSA. Trimming shortened V by 5 bases and J by 2 bases, and 18 bases separated the two germline ends. CDR3 DNA sequence: TGTGCCAGCAGCCCCCAACGCACACGTATACAAGAGACCCAGTACTTC. Its translation is CASSPQRTRIQETQYF.

This rearrangement joins TRBV6-2 or TRBV6-3 to TRBJ2-7; 9 bases map to TRBD2. Germline V gives CDR1 MNHEY, CDR2 SVGEGT. The CDR3 is made up of 13 amino acids. V lost 6 bases and J lost 4; bases outside the gene matches: 4. The CDR3 loop is CASRLAGAYEQYF. The CDR3 DNA follows: TGTGCCAGCAGACTAGCGGGCGCTTACGAGCAGTACTTC.

This clonotype was seen only a few times. The genes are TRBV6-5 and TRBJ2-3; 8 bases are shared with TRBD2. Per germline, CDR1 MNHEY and CDR2 SVGAGI. V was pared by 0 bases and J by 5 bases, with 13 bases of the junction left unmatched. This CDR3 has 18 residues. The CDR3 spells CASSYSNPGSGIGDTQYF. In nucleotides, the CDR3 is TGTGCCAGCAGTTACTCGAACCCCGGTAGCGGGATTGGAGATACGCAGTATTTT.

Concerning this clonotype: Germline is not matched at one junction end, which may reflect a read error. The chain couples TRBV6-6 to TRBJ2-7, with 10 bases matching TRBD1. Germline V CDR1 and CDR2: MNHNY, SVGAGI (reference sequence). This CDR3 is 15 amino acids long. The CDR3 DNA reads as TGTGCCAGCGGTTACATGGGACAGGGGAGACACGAGCAGTACTTC. It translates to CASGYMGQGRHEQYF.

This clonotype was found a few times. The rearrangement uses TRBV7-8 and TRBJ2-7; 10 nucleotides match TRBD1. This CDR3 contains 18 residues. In germline, CDR1 is SGHVS, CDR2 FQNEAQ. V shed 5 bases, J shed 1 base, and the junction held 14 bases outside the gene matches. DNA of the CDR3: TGTGCCAGCAGCGTTTCCGGGACAGGGGTCTCCCTATCCTACGAGCAGTACTTC. It yields the protein CASSVSGTGVSLSYEQYF.

The rearrangement links TRBV10-3 to TRBJ2-1, with TRBD2 identical over 10 bases. This CDR3 comprises 19 residues. CDR1 and CDR2 (germline): ENHRY, SYGVKD. The junction had 14 bases not matched to a gene; V was cut back by 6 bases and J by 0 bases. CDR3 nucleotide sequence: TGTGCCATCAGAACAATAGCGGGAGGCCCTCAAAGCTCCTACAATGAGCAGTTCTTC. Encoded protein: CAIRTIAGGPQSSYNEQFF.

This clonotype was recorded a few times. The rearrangement links TRBV7-2 to TRBJ2-1, with 11 bases that match TRBD2. The CDR3 is 16 residues long. In germline, CDR1 is SGHTA, CDR2 FQGNSA. The V gene end was trimmed by 5 bases and the J gene end by 6 bases; junction bases not matched to a gene: 9. The DNA for the CDR3 is TGTGCCAGCAGCCCGCAGCCCCTAGCGGGAGGCAATGAGCAGTTCTTC. This gives the protein CASSPQPLAGGNEQFF.

The chain uses TRBV15 and TRBJ2-7, with 7 bases lining up with TRBD1. The V gene's germline CDR1 is LNHNV and CDR2 YYDKDF (reference sequence). With V trimmed by 3 bases and J by 0 bases, 5 bases remained unmatched. The CDR3 spans 15 residues. Written as DNA, the CDR3 is TGTGCCACCAGCAGGGACAGGACAAACTCCTACGAGCAGTACTTC. This translates into CATSRDRTNSYEQYF.

This clonotype was picked up many times. CDR3 sequence: CASSQGVGGRSPLHF. DNA for the CDR3: TGTGCCAGCAGCCAAGGGGTGGGAGGGCGCTCACCCCTCCACTTT. The rearrangement links TRBV3-1 to TRBJ1-6; D unresolved. V dropped 1 base and J dropped 10 bases, with 14 bases sitting between them. The germline V gene encodes CDR1 LGHDT and CDR2 YNNKEL (reference sequence). The CDR3 is made up of 15 amino acids.

The chain joins TRBV4-1 to TRBJ2-4, with D tentatively TRBD1 (6 bases). Looked up from germline, CDR1 is MGHRA and CDR2 is YSYEKL. This CDR3 is built from 13 residues. Trimming stripped 0 bases from V and 14 bases from J, with 14 bases between. The CDR3 DNA reads TGCGCCAGCAGCCAAGATCGGGACACCAGAGAGTACTTC. This codes for CASSQDRDTREYF.

This clonotype showed up many times. In nucleotides, the CDR3 is TGCAGCGCTATCACAGGGGGCTCCTACAATGAGCAGTTCTTC. Its translation: CSAITGGSYNEQFF. V and J are TRBV29-1 and TRBJ2-1, with 8 nucleotides matching TRBD1. The CDR3 covers 14 residues. Germline CDR1 and CDR2: SQVTM and ANQGSEA. After removal of 7 bases from V and 0 bases from J, the junction contained 5 bases not matched to a gene.

This rearrangement joins TRBV7-2 to TRBJ2-7, with TRBD2 identical over 7 bases. V gave up 0 bases and J gave up 0 bases; unmatched junction bases: 5. Germline assignment: CDR1 SGHTA and CDR2 FQGNSA. CDR3 length: 16 amino acids. The DNA for the CDR3 is TGTGCCAGCAGCTTAGCCCCAGGGAGGGTCTCCTACGAGCAGTACTTC. It specifies CASSLAPGRVSYEQYF.

The chain links TRBV7-8 to TRBJ2-3; perhaps TRBD2 as D (7 bases). Between the trimmed V and J ends, which lost 2 bases and 1 base, there was a span of 10 bases. This CDR3 is built from 15 residues. Per the germline V gene, CDR1 is SGHVS and CDR2 is FQNEAQ. This chain's CDR3 is CASSLRGRGTDTQYF. DNA of the CDR3: TGTGCCAGCAGCTTAAGGGGGAGGGGCACAGATACGCAGTATTTT.

This clonotype was seen only a few times. The CDR3 here is CASRKAADGGWDTQYF. CDR3 DNA sequence: TGTGCCAGCAGAAAGGCGGCGGACGGGGGCTGGGATACGCAGTATTTT. The chain joins TRBV5-6 to TRBJ2-3, with D perhaps being TRBD1 or TRBD2 (6 bases each). The CDR3 spans 16 residues. Trimming shortened V by 5 bases and J by 6 bases, and 22 bases separated the two germline ends. Germline assignment: CDR1 SGHDT and CDR2 YYEEEE.

J is TRBJ2-1 and V is TRBV6-1; D possibly corresponds to TRBD1 (6 bases). The CDR3 sequence is 17 residues long. Between the trimmed V and J ends, which lost 2 bases and 5 bases, there was a span of 19 bases. Germline values: CDR1 MNHNS, CDR2 SASEGT. This chain's CDR3 is CASSEWFDRNGDNEQFF. CDR3 nucleotide sequence: TGTGCCAGCAGTGAATGGTTCGACAGGAACGGCGACAATGAGCAGTTCTTC.

This clonotype is labeled as medium-sized. This chain connects TRBV24-1 to TRBJ2-1; weak D call: TRBD1 (5 bases). CDR1 and CDR2 from the germline V gene are KGHDR and SFDVKD. Deletions cut 1 base from V and 6 bases from J, with 18 bases between. The CDR3 is made up of 17 amino acids. The CDR3 DNA reads TGTGCCACCAGTGATTTCCTGGGGCAGGGTAAAGGCAATGAGCAGTTCTTC. As protein: CATSDFLGQGKGNEQFF.

V usage is TRBV28 and J usage is TRBJ1-2, with 11 bases fitting TRBD1. CDR1 is MDHEN, CDR2 SYDVKM, per germline. The ends lost 6 bases at V and 4 bases at J; junction bases unmatched: 7. This CDR3 comprises 15 residues. CDR3 residues: CASRSAGTGGYGYTF. The CDR3 DNA reads TGTGCCAGCAGGAGCGCCGGGACAGGGGGCTATGGCTACACCTTC.

The CDR3 DNA follows: TGCAGCGCCAAGGGACTTCTGGATGAGCAGTTCTTC. This codes for CSAKGLLDEQFF. The chain is built from TRBV29-1 and TRBJ2-1; a weak D match, TRBD2 (6 bases). The CDR3 has 12 amino acids. Between the trimmed V and J ends, which lost 7 bases and 8 bases, there was a span of 15 bases. CDR1 is SQVTM and CDR2 is ANQGSEA in the germline V gene.

V is TRBV12-3 or TRBV12-4 and J is TRBJ2-1, with 9 bases that match TRBD2. The CDR3 runs to 15 residues. V gave up 5 bases and J gave up 10 bases; unmatched junction bases: 12. The CDR3 protein is CASSPGLALLGEQFF. CDR3 DNA: TGTGCCAGCAGTCCGGGACTAGCCCTCCTTGGGGAGCAGTTCTTC.

This clonotype has only a few counts. The CDR3 sequence: CATTRTANTGELFF. The CDR3 nucleotides read TGTGCCACCACCCGGACGGCGAACACCGGGGAGCTGTTTTTT. The gene calls are TRBV7-3 and TRBJ2-2; D is undetermined. This CDR3 comprises 14 residues. Trimming took off 10 bases at V and 0 bases at J, with 12 bases between the two ends. Germline values: CDR1 SGHTA, CDR2 FQGTGA.

This clonotype showed up many times. The genes are TRBV6-5 and TRBJ1-3, with D possibly being TRBD1 (5 bases). CDR3 size: 13 residues. Trimming left V 10 bases short and J 0 bases short, with 10 bases between. CDR1 is MNHEY and CDR2 is SVGAGI in the germline V gene. DNA for the CDR3: TGTGCCACGACGGGGGGCTCTGGAAACACCATATATTTT. This translates into CATTGGSGNTIYF.

This clonotype was observed a handful of times. The genes are TRBV7-2 and TRBJ2-1, with 12 bases that match TRBD1. Germline-derived CDR1 and CDR2 are SGHTA and FQGNSA. V shed 4 bases, J shed 7 bases, and the junction held 8 bases outside the gene matches. This CDR3 has 16 amino acids. This chain's CDR3 is CASSSSGTGGLNEQFF. The CDR3 bases are TGTGCCAGCAGCTCCTCCGGGACAGGGGGCTTAAATGAGCAGTTCTTC.

This clonotype appeared a few times. This rearrangement joins TRBV19 to TRBJ2-1, with a weak D call TRBD2 (5 bases). The ends were cut back, 1 base at V and 7 bases at J, with 14 bases in the middle. The CDR3 contains 15 residues. Germline CDR1 is LNHDA and CDR2 is SQIVND (reference sequence). In DNA, the CDR3 is TGTGCCAGTAGTATAGTTGCCCTAGCTTTGAATGAGCAGTTCTTC. Its protein is CASSIVALALNEQFF. Combining the CDR3 with reference TRBV19 and TRBJ2-1 gives the whole variable domain DGGITQSPKYLFRKEGQNVTLSCEQNLNHDAMYWYRQDPGQGLRLIYYSQIVNDFQKGDIAEGYSVSREKKESFPLTVTSAQKNPTAFYLCASSIVALALNEQFFGPGTRLTVL.

The chain links TRBV28 to TRBJ1-2; D possibly corresponds to TRBD1 (5 bases). The CDR3 loop spans 14 amino acids. V dropped 2 bases and J dropped 7 bases, with 14 bases sitting between them. Germline V lookup: CDR1 MDHEN, CDR2 SYDVKM. CDR3 in amino acids: CASSLQGANLGYTF. CDR3 nucleotide sequence: TGTGCCAGCAGTTTACAAGGGGCAAATCTTGGCTACACCTTC.